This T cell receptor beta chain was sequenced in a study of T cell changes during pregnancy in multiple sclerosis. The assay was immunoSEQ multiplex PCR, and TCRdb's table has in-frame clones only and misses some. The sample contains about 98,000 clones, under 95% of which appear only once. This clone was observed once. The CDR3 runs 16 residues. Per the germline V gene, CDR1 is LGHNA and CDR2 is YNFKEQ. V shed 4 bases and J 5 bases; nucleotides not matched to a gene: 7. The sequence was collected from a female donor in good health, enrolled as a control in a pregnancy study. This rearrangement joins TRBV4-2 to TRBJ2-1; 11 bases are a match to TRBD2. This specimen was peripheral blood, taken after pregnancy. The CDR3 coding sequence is TGTGCCAGCAGCCTCTGGACTAGCGGGTTGCACAATGAGCAGTTCTTC. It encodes CASSLWTSGLHNEQFF.